Listed below are T cell receptor beta chains from one sample, sequenced in a study of CD8 T cells in ankylosing spondylitis. TCRdb re-called the 5' RACE reads through MiXCR, storing one row per CDR3 protein. The data hold 200,000 to 250,000 distinct CDR3 sequences, with 10% to 13% observed a single time. The material sequenced was blood, either unsorted or a sorted T cell fraction (not recorded which). Source of these receptors: a male donor with ankylosing spondylitis or in good health (not recorded which). CDR3s include the opening cysteine and the closing phenylalanine or tryptophan. The D gene is left open where the match is weak. Rows may omit the clone size; those that give it use once, few, many or a size class.

d_gene	v_gene	abundance	j_gene	CDR3nt	CDR3aa
.	TRBV5-6	many	TRBJ1-4	TGTGCCAGCACCGTCCAAGGGGATAATGAAAAACTGTTTTTT	CASTVQGDNEKLFF
.	TRBV3-1	.	TRBJ1-2	TGTGCCAGCAGCCAAGAAGCAGGGTGGTATGGCTACACCTTC	CASSQEAGWYGYTF
TRBD1	TRBV3-1	.	TRBJ2-1	TGTGCCAGCAGCCGGACAGGGTATGAGCAGTTCTTC	CASSRTGYEQFF
TRBD2	TRBV11-3	.	TRBJ2-2	TGTGCCAGCAGCCCACGGGGGGGCATGCCCGGGGAGCTGTTTTTT	CASSPRGGMPGELFF
TRBD1	TRBV27	.	TRBJ1-5	TGTGCCAGCAGTACCTTCCTCGCCGGGACAGGCAGACAGCCCCAGCATTTT	CASSTFLAGTGRQPQHF
.	TRBV7-9	many	TRBJ1-6	TGTGCCAGCAGCCGCCTTACCGGGACACAAGATAATTCACCCCTCCACTTT	CASSRLTGTQDNSPLHF
.	TRBV7-3	.	TRBJ1-1	TGTGCCAGCAGCTTAACTCCTCACGCGGCGAACACTGAAGCTTTCTTT	CASSLTPHAANTEAFF
TRBD1	TRBV30	many	TRBJ2-2	TGTGCCTGGAGCCGGTTTGGACAGGGTGGCACCGGGGAGCTGTTTTTT	CAWSRFGQGGTGELFF
.	TRBV24-1	.	TRBJ2-7	TGTGCCACCAGTGATACTCGGACAGCACGGGGTGAGCAGTACTTC	CATSDTRTARGEQYF
TRBD1	TRBV5-1	few	TRBJ1-1	TGCGCCAGCAGAACCACACAGGGGTCCCCTGAAGCTTTCTTT	CASRTTQGSPEAFF
.	TRBV7-2	.	TRBJ2-7	TGTGCCAGCAGCTTAGGACAGCAGTACTACGAGCAGTACTTC	CASSLGQQYYEQYF
.	TRBV20-1	many	TRBJ2-2	TGCAGTGCTAGAGATGGTTCGGAGTGGGGGACGAGCGGGGAGCTGTTTTTT	CSARDGSEWGTSGELFF
TRBD1	TRBV27	.	TRBJ2-7	TGTGCCAGCAGTCCCACGACAGGGAGCTCCTACGAGCAGTACTTC	CASSPTTGSSYEQYF
.	TRBV24-1	many	TRBJ2-3	TGTGCCACCAGTGATTTAGGAGGACCTAGCACAGATACGCAGTATTTT	CATSDLGGPSTDTQYF
.	TRBV7-2	many	TRBJ1-1	TGTGCCAGCAGCTTTCGGGGCGCGAACACTGAAGCTTTCTTT	CASSFRGANTEAFF
.	TRBV7-9	many	TRBJ1-2	TGTGCCAGCAGCCCACAGGGCTTGAGCTACACCTTC	CASSPQGLSYTF
.	TRBV7-3	.	TRBJ2-6	TGTGCCAGCAGATCAGGGCCTGGGGCCAACGTCCTGACTTTC	CASRSGPGANVLTF
TRBD1	TRBV5-4	many	TRBJ2-2	TGTGCCAGCAGCTTGAGGGTAGGACAGGGCGGAACCGGGGAGCTGTTTTTT	CASSLRVGQGGTGELFF
TRBD1	TRBV25-1	.	TRBJ1-1	TGTGCCAGCACGGGGAGACAGGGAAGCACTGAAGCTTTCTTT	CASTGRQGSTEAFF
.	TRBV28	many	TRBJ2-7	TGTGCCAGCAGTTCCGTAGACAGGACGGGGGACTTC	CASSSVDRTGDF
TRBD2	TRBV3-1	few	TRBJ2-3	TGTGCCAGCAGCCAAGGATTAAGGAGCGGGGGCCCTATCACAGATACGCAGTATTTT	CASSQGLRSGGPITDTQYF
.	TRBV19	.	TRBJ2-3	TGTGCCAGTAGTATTGGCTACGGGGGGCGCACAGATACGCAGTATTTT	CASSIGYGGRTDTQYF
TRBD1	TRBV6-5	.	TRBJ1-1	TGTGCCAGCTGTTCCCTGACAGGGAGGAAGGTTGGGACTGAAGCTTTCTTT	CASCSLTGRKVGTEAFF
.	TRBV6-1	many	TRBJ1-6	TGTGCCAGCCTCGAGAGCGTCGGGGCACCCCTCCACTTT	CASLESVGAPLHF
.	TRBV7-9	.	TRBJ2-3	TGTGCCAGTAGCCGACGGGAGACAGATACGCAGTATTTT	CASSRRETDTQYF
.	TRBV7-9	many	TRBJ1-5	TGTGCCAGCAGCTTAGTTTGGCTAAACAATCAGCCCCAGCATTTT	CASSLVWLNNQPQHF